The 9 T cell receptor beta chains listed next were all sequenced from one sample in a study of T cell responses to AZD1222 COVID-19 vaccine. TCRdb's copy holds only in-frame clones and misses some; the assay was immunoSEQ multiplex PCR. The sample shows roughly 96,000 clones, around 89% of them seen only once. This specimen consisted of peripheral blood, obtained on day 0 of AZD1222 vaccination. These receptors were obtained from an adult in good health.

The chain couples TRBV5-4 to TRBJ2-2; 9 bases map to TRBD1. After removal of 3 bases from V and 2 bases from J, the junction contained 5 bases not matched to a gene. CDR3 size: 16 residues. Germline CDR1 is SGHNT and CDR2 is YYREEE (reference sequence). In DNA, the CDR3 is TGTGCCAGCAGCTCCGGACAGGGGACCAACACCGGGGAGCTGTTTTTT. Protein sequence: CASSSGQGTNTGELFF.

The chain couples TRBV7-9 to TRBJ1-2; TRBD1 aligns across 8 bases. V dropped 5 bases and J dropped 5; count of bases not matched to a gene: 4. The germline V gene encodes CDR1 SEHNR and CDR2 FQNEAQ (reference sequence). The length of the CDR3 is 13 residues. Written as DNA, the CDR3 is TGTGCCAGCAGCGTGGGACAGGCTTATGGCTACACCTTC. It codes for CASSVGQAYGYTF.

The V gene is TRBV6-2 or TRBV6-3, the J gene TRBJ2-1, with TRBD2 matching 9 bases. The CDR3 covers 15 residues. V shed 5 bases and J 7 bases; nucleotides not matched to a gene: 9. Germline V CDR1 and CDR2: MNHEY, SVGEGT. The CDR3, as DNA: TGTGCCAGCAGTACTCGACTAGCGGAGGCAAATGAGCAGTTCTTC. Translation: CASSTRLAEANEQFF.

This chain links TRBV7-3 with TRBJ2-5; weak D call: TRBD2 (7 bases). Germline V gives CDR1 SGHTA, CDR2 FQGTGA. V dropped 1 base and J dropped 2 bases, with 14 bases sitting between them. CDR3 length: 16 residues. The CDR3 sequence is CASSLNTGGPQETQYF. The CDR3 DNA reads as TGTGCCAGCAGCTTAAATACGGGGGGCCCTCAAGAGACCCAGTACTTC.

The chain recombines TRBV3-1 (or the pseudogene TRBV3-2) with TRBJ1-2; 7 nucleotides line up with TRBD1. This CDR3 is built from 14 residues. The germline V gene has CDR1 LGHDT and CDR2 YNNKEL (reference sequence). V lost 3 bases and J lost 5; bases outside the gene matches: 6. Here the CDR3 DNA reads TGTGCCAGCAGCCATGAGACAGGGAGATATGGCTACACCTTC. Translating it yields CASSHETGRYGYTF.

The chain has TRBV5-1 and TRBJ1-3; D unresolved. In germline, CDR1 is SGHRS, CDR2 YFSETQ. The CDR3 runs 14 residues. Trimming stripped 0 bases from V and 3 bases from J, with 7 bases between. CDR3 in DNA: TGCGCCAGCAGCTTGGTACTGGGTGGAAACACCATATATTTT. This codes for CASSLVLGGNTIYF.

This sequence joins TRBV7-9 and TRBJ1-2, with a weak D call TRBD1 (5 bases). The CDR3 contains 14 residues. V gave up 2 bases and J gave up 7 bases, with 14 bases separating them. Germline CDR1 and CDR2: SEHNR and FQNEAQ (reference sequence). The CDR3 region is CASSLSFGALGYTF. CDR3 in DNA: TGTGCCAGCAGCTTAAGCTTCGGGGCCCTTGGCTACACCTTC.

This clone was picked up one time. V is TRBV25-1 and J is TRBJ2-2, with 7 bases that match TRBD1. CDR1 is MGHDK and CDR2 is SYGVNS in the germline V gene. This CDR3 is 15 amino acids long. Trimming at V came to 7 bases and at J to 4 bases, leaving 9 bases not matched to a gene. DNA of the CDR3: TGTGCCAGCAATAATGACAGGGTTCCCACCGGGGAGCTGTTTTTT. Protein sequence: CASNNDRVPTGELFF. Drawing the rest from reference TRBV25-1 and TRBJ2-2, the complete variable domain is EADIYQTPRYLVIGTGKKITLECSQTMGHDKMYWYQQDPGMELHLIHYSYGVNSTEKGDLSSESTVSRIRTEHFPLTLESARPSHTSQYLCASNNDRVPTGELFFGEGSRLTVL.

The chain uses TRBV2 and TRBJ1-2, with D unresolved. V shed 6 bases and J shed 2 bases, with 7 bases lying between them. The CDR3 is 12 residues long. The germline gives CDR1 SNHLY, CDR2 FYNNEI. The CDR3 region is CASRKSNYGYTF. As DNA, the CDR3 is TGTGCCAGCAGAAAATCAAACTATGGCTACACCTTC.